This is a list of T cell receptor beta chains from one sample in a study of blood T cell repertoires in COVID-19. The repertoire was sequenced with immunoSEQ multiplex PCR; TCRdb's copy has only in-frame clones and lacks some. The data hold 250,000 to 300,000 clones, with over 80% observed a single time. Material for sequencing was peripheral blood. These receptors were taken from a man in his 60s who had recovered from COVID-19. Both conserved end residues are trimmed from each CDR3. Each record gives: V gene, D gene, clone size, J gene, CDR3 protein. The D gene is left open where the match is weak. Clone size, where shown, is once, few, many, or a class for clones that have expanded.

TRBV7-9,.,.,TRBJ2-5,ASSPGRKQETQY
TRBV4-2,.,.,TRBJ1-2,ASSQDKGVYYGYT
TRBV5-1,TRBD2,.,TRBJ2-3,ASSLGLAGAGADTQY
TRBV29-1,.,.,TRBJ1-5,SVALNTGSTQPQH
TRBV6-2/TRBV6-3,TRBD1,once,TRBJ1-2,ASSRQGIIYGYT
TRBV15,TRBD1,.,TRBJ1-2,ATSRAGTGGVGYT
TRBV10-2,TRBD2,.,TRBJ2-5,ASSGAGEVSETQY
TRBV9,.,.,TRBJ1-1,ASSVDGGRRTEAF
TRBV30,.,.,TRBJ1-6,AGTGQYNSPLH
TRBV12-5,.,.,TRBJ1-5,ASGSGPNQPQH
TRBV6-5,TRBD1,.,TRBJ2-3,ASTPTGASTDTQY
TRBV2,.,few,TRBJ2-1,ASSLSYNEQF
TRBV5-3,TRBD1,few,TRBJ1-5,ARSPGQALPPQH
TRBV5-1,TRBD1,few,TRBJ2-2,ASSLTGGSGGELF
TRBV6-5,TRBD2,.,TRBJ2-3,ASRTGTSGGVTQY
TRBV7-2,TRBD1,many,TRBJ2-1,ASSFRTGRSYNEQF
TRBV19,TRBD1,.,TRBJ2-7,ASSPGTVFYEQY
TRBV30,.,.,TRBJ1-6,AKSVDSNSPLH
TRBV5-6,TRBD2,.,TRBJ2-2,ASSFWTSGSPGGELF
TRBV28,.,.,TRBJ1-2,ATKPGGRNYGYT
TRBV15,TRBD2,.,TRBJ2-3,ATSRVAGGTDTQY
TRBV18,.,once,TRBJ2-1,ASSPITGSSNEQF
TRBV3-1/TRBV3-2,.,.,TRBJ1-2,ASSQLRTGNYGYT
TRBV15,TRBD1,.,TRBJ2-7,ATSSQGTVRDEQY
TRBV5-6,.,.,TRBJ2-7,ASSPTGQGEQY
TRBV9,TRBD1,.,TRBJ2-2,ASSPRPITGGGDTGELF
TRBV19,.,.,TRBJ1-2,ASSILRARYGYT
TRBV7-8,.,.,TRBJ1-2,ASSPRTVSYGYT
TRBV19,TRBD1,few,TRBJ1-6,ASSETGTGYSPLH